This T cell receptor beta chain stems from a study of radiation and T cells in renal cell carcinoma. Regarding the study as a whole: In blood, top tumor clones expanded by 2 weeks, shrinking by 4. Without pretreatment biopsies, baseline tumor clonotype presence was undetermined.

The protocol was immunoSEQ multiplex PCR, while the TCRdb copy is restricted to in-frame clones and leaves out a portion. The data show 150,000 to 160,000 clones, about 87% seen once. Time point meaning: blood 2 weeks post-SBRT. The treatment: 15 Gy SBRT to primary tumor, nephrectomy 4 weeks later. Comment on this clone: The antigen is not known.

The CDR3 is made up of 14 amino acids. Trimming took 1 base from V and 5 from J, leaving 12 bases between them. Per germline, CDR1 SEHNR and CDR2 FQNEAQ (reference sequence). This sequence joins TRBV7-9 and TRBJ2-7; D might be TRBD1 (5 bases). The clonotype originates from a woman aged 50 to 65 with renal cell carcinoma. The sample consisted of blood, taken from a patient whose treatment included radiotherapy and nephrectomy. The DNA for the CDR3 is TGTGCCAGCAGCTTAGGGGCCGAAGGGGACGAGCAGTACTTC. Translated: CASSLGAEGDEQYF. Drawing the rest from reference TRBV7-9 and TRBJ2-7, the complete variable domain is DTGVSQNPRHKITKRGQNVTFRCDPISEHNRLYWYRQTLGQGPEFLTYFQNEAQLEKSRLLSDRFSAERPKGSFSTLEIQRTEQGDSAMYLCASSLGAEGDEQYFGPGTRLTVT.